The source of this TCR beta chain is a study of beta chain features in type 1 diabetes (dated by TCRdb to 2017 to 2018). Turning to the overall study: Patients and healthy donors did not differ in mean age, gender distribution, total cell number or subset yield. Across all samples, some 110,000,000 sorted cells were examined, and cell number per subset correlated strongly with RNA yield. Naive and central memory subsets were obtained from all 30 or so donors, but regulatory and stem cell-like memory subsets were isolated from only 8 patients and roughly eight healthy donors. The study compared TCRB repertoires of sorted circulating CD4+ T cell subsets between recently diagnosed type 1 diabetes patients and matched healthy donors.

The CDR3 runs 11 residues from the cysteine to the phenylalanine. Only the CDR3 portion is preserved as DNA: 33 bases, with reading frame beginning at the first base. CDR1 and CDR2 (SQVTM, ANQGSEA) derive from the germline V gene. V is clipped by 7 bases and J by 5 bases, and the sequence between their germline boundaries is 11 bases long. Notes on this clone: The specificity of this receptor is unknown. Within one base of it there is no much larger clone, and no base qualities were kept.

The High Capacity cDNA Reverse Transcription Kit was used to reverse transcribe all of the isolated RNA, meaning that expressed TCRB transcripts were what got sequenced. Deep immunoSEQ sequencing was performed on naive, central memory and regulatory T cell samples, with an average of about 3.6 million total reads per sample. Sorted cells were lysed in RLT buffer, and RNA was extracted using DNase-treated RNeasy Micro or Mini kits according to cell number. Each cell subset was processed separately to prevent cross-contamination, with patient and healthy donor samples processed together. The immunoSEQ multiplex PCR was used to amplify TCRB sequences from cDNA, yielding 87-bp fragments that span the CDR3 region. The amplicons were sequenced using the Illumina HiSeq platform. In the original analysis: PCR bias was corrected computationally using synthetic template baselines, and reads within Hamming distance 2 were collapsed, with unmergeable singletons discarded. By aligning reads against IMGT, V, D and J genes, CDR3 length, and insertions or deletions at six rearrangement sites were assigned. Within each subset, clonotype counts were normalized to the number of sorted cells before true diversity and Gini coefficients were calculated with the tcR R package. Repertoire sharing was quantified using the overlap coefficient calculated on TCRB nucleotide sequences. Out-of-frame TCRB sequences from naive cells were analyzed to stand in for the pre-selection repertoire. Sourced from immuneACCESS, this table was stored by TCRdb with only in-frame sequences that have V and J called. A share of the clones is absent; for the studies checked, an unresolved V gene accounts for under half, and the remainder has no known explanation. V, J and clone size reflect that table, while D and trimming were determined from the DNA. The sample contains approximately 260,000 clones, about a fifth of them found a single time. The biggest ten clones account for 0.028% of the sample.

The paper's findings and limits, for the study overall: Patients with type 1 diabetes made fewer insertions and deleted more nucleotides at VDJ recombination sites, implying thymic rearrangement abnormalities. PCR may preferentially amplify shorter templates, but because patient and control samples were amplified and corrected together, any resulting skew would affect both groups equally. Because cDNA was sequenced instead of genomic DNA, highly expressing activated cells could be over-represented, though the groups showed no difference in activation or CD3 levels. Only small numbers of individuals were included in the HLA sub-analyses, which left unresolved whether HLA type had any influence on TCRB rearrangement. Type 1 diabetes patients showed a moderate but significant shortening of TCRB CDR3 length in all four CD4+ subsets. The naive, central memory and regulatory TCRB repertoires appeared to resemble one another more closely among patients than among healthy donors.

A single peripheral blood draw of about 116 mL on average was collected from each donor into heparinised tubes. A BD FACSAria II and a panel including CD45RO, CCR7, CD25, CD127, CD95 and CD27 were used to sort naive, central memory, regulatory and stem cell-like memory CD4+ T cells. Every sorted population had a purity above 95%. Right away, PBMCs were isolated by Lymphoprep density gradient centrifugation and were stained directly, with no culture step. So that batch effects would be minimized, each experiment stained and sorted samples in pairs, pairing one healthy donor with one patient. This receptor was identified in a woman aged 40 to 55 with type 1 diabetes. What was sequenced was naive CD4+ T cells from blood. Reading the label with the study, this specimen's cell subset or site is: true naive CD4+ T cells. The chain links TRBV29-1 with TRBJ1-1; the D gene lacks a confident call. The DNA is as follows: TGCAGCGCCCATAGTGGTACTGAAGCTTTCTTT. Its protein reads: CSAHSGTEAFF.